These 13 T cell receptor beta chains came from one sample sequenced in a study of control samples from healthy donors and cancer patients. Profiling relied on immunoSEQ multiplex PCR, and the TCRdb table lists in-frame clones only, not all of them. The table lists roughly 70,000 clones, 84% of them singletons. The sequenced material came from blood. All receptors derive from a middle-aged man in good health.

CDR3 DNA: TGTGCCACCAGTGATCAGGGGGCCGGTAACGAGCAGTACTTC. The encoded protein is CATSDQGAGNEQYF. The chain combines TRBV24-1 with TRBJ2-7; 8 bases agree with TRBD1. The CDR3 is made up of 14 amino acids. Germline CDR1 KGHDR, CDR2 SFDVKD. J was trimmed by 5 bases and V by 3 bases; bases with no gene match: 5.

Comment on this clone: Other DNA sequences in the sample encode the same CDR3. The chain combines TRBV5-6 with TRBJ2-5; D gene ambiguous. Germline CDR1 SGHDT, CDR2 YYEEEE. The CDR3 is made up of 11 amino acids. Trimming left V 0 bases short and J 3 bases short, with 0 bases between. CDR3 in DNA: TGTGCCAGCAGCTTGGAAGAGACCCAGTACTTC. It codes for CASSLEETQYF.

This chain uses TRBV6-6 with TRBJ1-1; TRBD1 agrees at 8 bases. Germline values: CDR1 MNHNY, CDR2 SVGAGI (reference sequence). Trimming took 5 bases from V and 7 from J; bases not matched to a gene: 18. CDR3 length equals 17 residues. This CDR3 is CASSPRAVRQGIGEAFF. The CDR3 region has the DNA TGTGCCAGCAGTCCCCGAGCAGTCAGACAGGGGATAGGTGAAGCTTTCTTT.

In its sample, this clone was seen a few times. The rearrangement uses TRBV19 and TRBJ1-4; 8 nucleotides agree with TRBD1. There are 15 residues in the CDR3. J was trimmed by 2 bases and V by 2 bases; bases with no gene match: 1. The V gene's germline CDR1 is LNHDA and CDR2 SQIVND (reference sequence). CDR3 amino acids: CASSIQGATNEKLFF. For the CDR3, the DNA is TGTGCCAGTAGTATACAGGGGGCTACTAATGAAAAACTGTTTTTT.

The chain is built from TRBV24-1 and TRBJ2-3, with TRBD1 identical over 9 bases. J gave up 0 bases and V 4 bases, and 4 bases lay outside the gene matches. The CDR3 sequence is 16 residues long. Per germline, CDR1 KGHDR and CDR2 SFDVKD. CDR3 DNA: TGTGCCACCAGTGACTTGACAGGGGGAAGCACAGATACGCAGTATTTT. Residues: CATSDLTGGSTDTQYF.

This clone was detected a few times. This CDR3 is CASRSQGYEQYF. DNA for the CDR3: TGTGCCAGCAGATCACAGGGTTACGAGCAGTACTTC. This chain joins TRBV7-9 and TRBJ2-7, with D perhaps TRBD1 (6 bases). The CDR3 runs 12 residues. The germline V gene has CDR1 SEHNR and CDR2 FQNEAQ (reference sequence). The germline V and J ends were trimmed by 6 bases and 4 bases, with 10 bases remaining between them.

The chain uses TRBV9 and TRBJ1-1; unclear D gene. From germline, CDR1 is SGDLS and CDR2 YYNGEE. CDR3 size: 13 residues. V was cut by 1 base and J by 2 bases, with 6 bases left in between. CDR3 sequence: CASSVITNTEAFF. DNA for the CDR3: TGTGCCAGCAGCGTAATTACTAACACTGAAGCTTTCTTT.

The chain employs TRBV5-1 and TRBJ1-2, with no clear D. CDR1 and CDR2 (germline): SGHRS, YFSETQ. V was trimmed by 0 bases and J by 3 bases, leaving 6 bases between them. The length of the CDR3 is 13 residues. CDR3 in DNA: TGCGCCAGCAGCTTGGACCGGGACTATGGCTACACCTTC. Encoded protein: CASSLDRDYGYTF.

CDR3 in DNA: TGTGCCAGCAGCGTAGGGAACGGCTATGGCTACACCTTC. Amino acids: CASSVGNGYGYTF. The V call is TRBV9, the J call TRBJ1-2; unclear D gene. The germline V gene encodes CDR1 SGDLS and CDR2 YYNGEE. The CDR3 consists of 13 residues. The V gene lost 0 bases and the J gene lost 4 bases, with 7 bases spanning the gap.

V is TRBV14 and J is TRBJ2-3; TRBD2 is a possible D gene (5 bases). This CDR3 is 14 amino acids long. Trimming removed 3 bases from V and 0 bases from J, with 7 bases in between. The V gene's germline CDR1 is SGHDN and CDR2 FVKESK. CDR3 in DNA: TGTGCCAGCAGCCATGGACTTAGCACAGATACGCAGTATTTT. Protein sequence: CASSHGLSTDTQYF.

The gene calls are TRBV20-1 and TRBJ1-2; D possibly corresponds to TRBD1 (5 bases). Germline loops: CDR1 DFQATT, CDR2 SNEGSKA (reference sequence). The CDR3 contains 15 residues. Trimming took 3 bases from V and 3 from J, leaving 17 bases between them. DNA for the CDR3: TGCAGTGCTAGTTCCGTGGGGGGGAGCGACTATGGCTACACCTTC. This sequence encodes CSASSVGGSDYGYTF.

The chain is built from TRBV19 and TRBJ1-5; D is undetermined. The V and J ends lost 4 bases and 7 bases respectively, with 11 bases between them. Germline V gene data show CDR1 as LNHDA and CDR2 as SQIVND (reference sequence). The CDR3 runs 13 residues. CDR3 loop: CASSREGGQPQHF. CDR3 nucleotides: TGTGCCAGTAGTAGGGAAGGAGGGCAGCCCCAGCATTTT.

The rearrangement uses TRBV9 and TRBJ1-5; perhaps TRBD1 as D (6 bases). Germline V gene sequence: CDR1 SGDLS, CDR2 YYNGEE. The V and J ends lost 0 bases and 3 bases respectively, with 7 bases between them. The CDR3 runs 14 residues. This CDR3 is CASSVGQDNQPQHF. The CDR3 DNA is TGTGCCAGCAGCGTAGGACAGGACAATCAGCCCCAGCATTTT. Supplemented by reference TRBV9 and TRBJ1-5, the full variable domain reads DSGVTQTPKHLITATGQRVTLRCSPRSGDLSVYWYQQSLDQGLQFLIQYYNGEERAKGNILERFSAQQFPDLHSELNLSSLELGDSALYFCASSVGQDNQPQHFGDGTRLSIL.